This paragraph reports one T cell receptor beta chain. What it binds is unknown. Profiled with immunoSEQ multiplex PCR; TCRdb holds only in-frame clones, not every one. The sample has about 72,000 clones; roughly 80% are singletons. The CDR3 sequence is 16 residues long. In germline, CDR1 is LGHNA, CDR2 YSLEER. J lost 8 bases, V lost 1 base, and 10 bases had no gene match. The sample is drawn from a study of OX40 agonist ivuxolimab in advanced cancers. About the research overall: Dose-escalation patients suffered from hepatocellular carcinoma, melanoma, renal cell or head and neck cancer. Those enrolled were around 87% male, with a mean age of 60 years and ages from 23 to 79.

Overall study results and limits: Relative to CD4+ cells, CD8+ T cells on average had more expanded clones.

This clonotype was sampled from an adult with an advanced solid tumor such as melanoma, head and neck, liver or kidney cancer. This chain connects TRBV4-3 to TRBJ1-2, with 10 bases lining up with TRBD1. Here the sequenced sample was CD4+ or CD8+ T cells sorted from blood, taken in a trial of the OX40 agonist ivuxolimab. CDR3: CASSQAGAGQGSGYTF. CDR3 in DNA: TGCGCCAGCAGCCAAGCAGGGGCGGGACAGGGGTCGGGCTACACCTTC.